This T cell receptor beta chain was captured in a study of cytomegalovirus exposure and HLA in healthy donors. The study ran its PCR with 60 Vbeta and 13 Jbeta primers. The protocol was immunoSEQ multiplex PCR, while the TCRdb copy is restricted to in-frame clones and leaves out a portion. The listing records about 130,000 clones. V lost 4 bases to trimming and J lost 1 base; unmatched junction nucleotides: 7. CDR1 is SGHVS, CDR2 FQNEAQ, per germline. This CDR3 has 16 residues. Overall study results and limits: Beyond CMV serostatus, there was no information to go on about immune exposure.

As concerns this clone: Its antigen is as yet unknown.

The V gene is TRBV7-8, the J gene TRBJ2-7; 10 bases are a match to TRBD2. The sequencing sample was made of PBMCs. The receptor was derived from a man aged 35 to 55 in good health and CMV-seronegative. In DNA, the CDR3 is TGTGCCAGCAGCTCAGATACTAGCGGGGCATCCTACGAGCAGTACTTC. It translates to CASSSDTSGASYEQYF.